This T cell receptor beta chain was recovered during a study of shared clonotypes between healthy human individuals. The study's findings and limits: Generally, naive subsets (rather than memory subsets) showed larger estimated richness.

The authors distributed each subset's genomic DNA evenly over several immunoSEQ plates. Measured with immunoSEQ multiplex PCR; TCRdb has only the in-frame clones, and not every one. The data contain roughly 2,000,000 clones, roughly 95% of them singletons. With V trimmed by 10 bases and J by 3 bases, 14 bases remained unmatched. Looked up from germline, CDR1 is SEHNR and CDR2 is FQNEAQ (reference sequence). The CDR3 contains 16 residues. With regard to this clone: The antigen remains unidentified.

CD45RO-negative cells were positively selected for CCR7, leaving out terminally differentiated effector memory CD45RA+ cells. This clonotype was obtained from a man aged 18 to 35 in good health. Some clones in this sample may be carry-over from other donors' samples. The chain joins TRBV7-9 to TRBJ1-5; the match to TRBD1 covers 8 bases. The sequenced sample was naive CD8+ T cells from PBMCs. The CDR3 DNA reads TGTGCCACCCAGGACAGGGTGGATATTAACAATCAGCCCCAGCATTTT. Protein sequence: CATQDRVDINNQPQHF.